The 9 T cell receptor beta chains below were found in one sample sequenced in a study of Graves' ophthalmopathy and Graves' hyperthyroidism. RNA served as the template for amplifying TCR beta CDR3 regions. Second-round multiplex PCR followed a first-round RT-PCR using HTBI primers. TCRdb re-called the multiplex PCR reads with MiXCR, one entry per CDR3 protein. The sample lists about 600,000 distinct CDR3 sequences, under 45% occurring once. The sequencing input was peripheral blood or thyroid tissue (not recorded which). The receptors were sampled from an adult man with Graves' hyperthyroidism.

At least ten counts were recorded for this clonotype. V is TRBV5-1 and J is TRBJ1-2; 11 nucleotides match TRBD1. This CDR3 has 16 amino acids. V shed 4 bases, J shed 8 bases, and the junction held 13 bases outside the gene matches. Germline lookup yields CDR1 SGHRS and CDR2 YFSETQ. The chain's CDR3 is CASSPGRGQGVAGYTF. The CDR3 region has the DNA TGCGCCAGCAGCCCCGGCCGGGGACAGGGGGTAGCGGGCTACACCTTC.

In regard to this clonotype: Given a much more abundant clone one base away, this may be a read error. The chain has TRBV5-1 and TRBJ2-7, with 7 bases aligning to TRBD1. The CDR3 contains 13 residues. With V trimmed by 7 bases and J by 3 bases, 7 bases remained unmatched. Germline CDR1 is SGHRS and CDR2 is YFSETQ. CDR3 DNA sequence: TGCGCCAGCTGCCTCCGGGACAGCTACGAGCAGTACTTC. This gives the protein CASCLRDSYEQYF.

The chain links TRBV29-1 to TRBJ2-5, with a tentative D call TRBD2 (7 bases). The CDR3 runs to 13 residues. Germline lookup yields CDR1 SQVTM and CDR2 ANQGSEA. Trimming removed 4 bases from V and 5 bases from J, with 14 bases in between. The CDR3 nucleotides are TGCAGCGTTGTGGGGGGGGCAGGTGAGACCCAGTACTTC. Amino acids: CSVVGGAGETQYF. The full variable domain, with the rest looked up from reference TRBV29-1 and TRBJ2-5, is SAVISQKPSRDICQRGTSLTIQCQVDSQVTMMFWYRQQPGQSLTLIATANQGSEATYESGFVIDKFPISRPNLTFSTLTVSNMSPEDSSIYLCSVVGGAGETQYFGPGTRLLVL.

This clonotype was seen many times. The rearrangement uses TRBV20-1 and TRBJ2-5; D ambiguous. Trimming removed 0 bases at V and 2 bases at J, with 7 bases between. Germline CDR1 is DFQATT and CDR2 is SNEGSKA (reference sequence). The length of the CDR3 is 13 residues. The CDR3 region has the DNA TGCAGTGCTAGAGATCCCCGGCAAGAGACCCAGTACTTC. It codes for CSARDPRQETQYF.

This clonotype was seen only a few times. The rearrangement uses TRBV7-9 and TRBJ1-1, with 8 bases fitting TRBD1. Germline lookup yields CDR1 SEHNR and CDR2 FQNEAQ (reference sequence). Trimming took 5 bases from V and 9 from J; bases not matched to a gene: 14. The CDR3 extends over 15 amino acids. CDR3: CASSQVPGQGGKAFF. The CDR3 DNA is TGTGCCAGCAGCCAAGTCCCCGGACAGGGAGGGAAAGCTTTCTTT.

This chain links TRBV2 with TRBJ1-1; D ambiguous. Germline loops: CDR1 SNHLY, CDR2 FYNNEI. This CDR3 spans 14 amino acids. Deletions cut 5 bases from V and 3 bases from J, with 13 bases between. CDR3 bases: TGTGCCAGCAGTCATGAAGGGAGAGACACTGAAGCTTTCTTT. Amino acid sequence: CASSHEGRDTEAFF.

The CDR3 is CASTRDSYRGELFF. In DNA, the CDR3 is TGTGCCAGCACCCGGGACTCCTATAGGGGGGAGCTGTTTTTT. This sequence joins TRBV2 and TRBJ2-2; D perhaps matches TRBD2 (6 bases). In germline, CDR1 is SNHLY, CDR2 FYNNEI. There are 14 residues in the CDR3. V gave up 7 bases and J gave up 8 bases, with 17 bases separating them.

Many counts were recorded for this clonotype. This chain links TRBV28 with TRBJ2-5, with TRBD1 identical over 7 bases. Germline values: CDR1 MDHEN, CDR2 SYDVKM. This CDR3 has 13 residues. Germline trimming cut 4 bases from V and 5 bases from J; bases unmatched to any gene: 4. CDR3 amino acids: CASSSTGEETQYF. CDR3 DNA sequence: TGTGCCAGCAGTTCAACAGGGGAGGAGACCCAGTACTTC.

The chain links TRBV7-2 to TRBJ2-5; 11 bases align to TRBD1. Germline CDR1 is SGHTA and CDR2 is FQGNSA. CDR3 length: 16 residues. Trimming removed 5 bases from V and 3 bases from J; junction bases left unmatched: 8. Here the CDR3 reads CASSHRTGGKEETQYF. The CDR3 nucleotides read TGTGCCAGCAGCCACCGGACAGGGGGCAAAGAAGAGACCCAGTACTTC.